These 27 T cell receptor beta chains were sequenced from one sample in a study of shared clonotypes between healthy human individuals. TCRdb's table, derived via immunoSEQ multiplex PCR, lists solely in-frame clones and lacks some. The sample records some 1,100,000 clones, 75% to 85% being singletons. The sample consisted of memory CD4+ T cells from PBMCs. Stated subset: CD45RA-negative fraction. Receptors were obtained from a man younger than 30 in good health. Some clones in this sample may be carry-over from other donors' samples.

The rearrangement joins TRBV19 to TRBJ2-2, with 8 bases aligning to TRBD1. Germline assignment: CDR1 LNHDA and CDR2 SQIVND (reference sequence). V gave up 6 bases and J gave up 2 bases; unmatched junction bases: 8. This CDR3 is built from 16 residues. The CDR3 here is CASSQRTGTNTGELFF. The CDR3, as DNA: TGTGCCAGTAGCCAGAGGACAGGGACTAACACCGGGGAGCTGTTTTTT.

This clone was seen a handful of times. The chain employs TRBV7-6 and TRBJ2-5; D not resolved. This CDR3 has 12 residues. V was clipped by 5 bases and J by 3 bases, with 7 bases between them. Germline-derived CDR1 and CDR2 are SGHVS and FNYEAQ. The CDR3 DNA reads TGTGCCAGCAGCCGACACAAAGAGACCCAGTACTTC. The encoded protein is CASSRHKETQYF.

This chain links TRBV5-1 with TRBJ2-7; no firm D call. Deletions cut 0 bases from V and 7 bases from J, with 14 bases between. CDR1 and CDR2 from the germline V gene are SGHRS and YFSETQ. This CDR3 has 14 amino acids. This CDR3 reads CASSLEGSLREQYF. The CDR3 DNA follows: TGCGCCAGCAGCTTGGAGGGCAGCCTTAGAGAGCAGTACTTC. The full variable domain, rest sourced from reference TRBV5-1 and TRBJ2-7, is KAGVTQTPRYLIKTRGQQVTLSCSPISGHRSVSWYQQTPGQGLQFLFEYFSETQRNKGNFPGRFSGRQFSNSRSEMNVSTLELGDSALYLCASSLEGSLREQYFGPGTRLTVT.

This clone was counted many times. The J gene is TRBJ2-7, the V gene TRBV28; D gene ambiguous. V was trimmed by 2 bases and J by 3 bases, leaving 8 bases between them. CDR3 length: 13 residues. Germline CDR1 and CDR2: MDHEN and SYDVKM. The DNA of the CDR3 is TGTGCCAGCAGTTTAATCGCTAGCTACGAGCAGTACTTC. Its translation: CASSLIASYEQYF.

This clone was seen more than once but under ten times. The genes are TRBV4-3 and TRBJ2-6; the D call may be TRBD1 or TRBD2 (5 bases each). The germline CDR1 and CDR2 sequences are LGHNA and YSLEER. The CDR3 has 16 amino acids. The V end lost 0 bases, the J end lost 4 bases, and 10 bases lay between the germline ends. CDR3 in amino acids: CASSQDGGQGANVLTF. The CDR3, as DNA: TGCGCCAGCAGCCAAGATGGGGGTCAGGGGGCCAACGTCCTGACTTTC.

This clone has just a few counts. Other DNA sequences within the sample encode an identical CDR3. CDR3 DNA sequence: TGCAGTGCTTATGTTCAAGAGACCCAGTACTTC. Translating gives CSAYVQETQYF. This chain joins TRBV20-1 and TRBJ2-5, with D hard to call. Germline V gene data show CDR1 as DFQATT and CDR2 as SNEGSKA (reference sequence). The germline V and J ends were trimmed by 5 bases and 2 bases, with 6 bases remaining between them. This CDR3 is built from 11 residues.

The CDR3 here is CASSLRRGQGSLGNQPQHF. CDR3 bases: TGTGCCAGCAGTTTAAGGAGGGGACAGGGTAGTCTTGGCAATCAGCCCCAGCATTTT. This chain uses TRBV28 with TRBJ1-5, with TRBD1 matching 9 bases. V dropped 2 bases and J dropped 2; count of bases not matched to a gene: 13. Germline values: CDR1 MDHEN, CDR2 SYDVKM. CDR3 length equals 19 residues.

The rearrangement links TRBV10-3 to TRBJ2-7, with D maybe TRBD2 (5 bases). Trimming left V 3 bases short and J 4 bases short, with 19 bases between. Germline CDR1 reads ENHRY; CDR2 reads SYGVKD. The CDR3 is 16 amino acids. The CDR3 here is CAISDLEGADAYEQYF. CDR3 nucleotides: TGTGCCATCAGTGACTTAGAGGGAGCCGATGCATACGAGCAGTACTTC.

Turning to this clone: Other DNA sequences in this specimen translate into the identical CDR3. The chain is built from TRBV7-2 and TRBJ1-1; tentative D call: TRBD1 (5 bases). CDR1 SGHTA and CDR2 FQGNSA come from the germline V gene. CDR3 length: 14 residues. Trimming removed 1 base at V and 3 bases at J, with 9 bases between. The CDR3: CASSLVGGDTEAFF. DNA of the CDR3: TGTGCCAGCAGCTTAGTTGGGGGAGACACTGAAGCTTTCTTT.

V and J are TRBV29-1 and TRBJ2-5; D unclear. V lost 2 bases, J lost 0 bases, and 10 bases lay in between. Germline values: CDR1 SQVTM, CDR2 ANQGSEA. The CDR3 runs 14 residues. The CDR3 DNA is TGCAGCGTTGAACGGGCTAAAAACCAAGAGACCCAGTACTTC. This gives the protein CSVERAKNQETQYF.

The chain employs TRBV7-3 and TRBJ2-1; 12 nucleotides align to TRBD2. There are 15 residues in the CDR3. The V gene's germline CDR1 is SGHTA and CDR2 FQGTGA. V shed 3 bases, J shed 6 bases, and the junction held 3 bases outside the gene matches. The DNA for the CDR3 is TGTGCCAGCAGCTTTACTAGCGGGAGGCGCAATGAGCAGTTCTTC. Amino acids: CASSFTSGRRNEQFF.

The sample holds one count of this clone. The chain recombines TRBV5-8 with TRBJ1-1; D is perhaps TRBD1 (6 bases). The V and J ends lost 4 bases and 3 bases respectively, with 16 bases between them. The V gene's germline CDR1 is SGHTS and CDR2 YDEGEE. The CDR3 sequence is 15 residues long. The chain's CDR3 is CASSQEAGAYTEAFF. In DNA, the CDR3 is TGTGCCAGCAGCCAAGAGGCGGGGGCTTACACTGAAGCTTTCTTT.

The chain has TRBV6-1 and TRBJ2-5, with a weak D call TRBD1 (5 bases). The V end was cut by 3 bases, the J end by 5 bases, with 16 bases between. This CDR3 is 15 amino acids long. Germline V gives CDR1 MNHNS, CDR2 SASEGT. As DNA, the CDR3 is TGTGCCAGCAGTGAGGGGCTTGCCGAGTTTGAGACCCAGTACTTC. Its translation is CASSEGLAEFETQYF.

The rearrangement links TRBV28 to TRBJ2-7, with TRBD1 as a possible D gene (5 bases). This CDR3 spans 13 amino acids. Germline V gene sequence: CDR1 MDHEN, CDR2 SYDVKM. V was pared by 6 bases and J by 3 bases, with 12 bases between. CDR3 in DNA: TGTGCCAGCAGCCTAGGGGCCCTCTACGAGCAGTACTTC. Amino acids: CASSLGALYEQYF. The whole variable domain, remainder taken from reference TRBV28 and TRBJ2-7, is DVKVTQSSRYLVKRTGEKVFLECVQDMDHENMFWYRQDPGLGLRLIYFSYDVKMKEKGDIPEGYSVSREKKERFSLILESASTNQTSMYLCASSLGALYEQYFGPGTRLTVT.

The V call is TRBV7-9, the J call TRBJ2-6; D is unclear. V was clipped by 2 bases and J by 0 bases, with 8 bases between them. Looked up from germline, CDR1 is SEHNR and CDR2 is FQNEAQ (reference sequence). The CDR3 runs to 16 residues. The CDR3 region has the DNA TGTGCCAGCAGCTTATTACCAGTCTCTGGGGCCAACGTCCTGACTTTC. It encodes CASSLLPVSGANVLTF.

The chain links TRBV28 to TRBJ2-6; no reliable D call. The CDR3 spans 14 residues. The V and J ends lost 7 bases and 4 bases respectively, with 11 bases between them. Per the germline V gene, CDR1 is MDHEN and CDR2 is SYDVKM. The DNA for the CDR3 is TGTGCCAGCACCCGCCTTTCCGGGGCCAACGTCCTGACTTTC. It yields the protein CASTRLSGANVLTF.

The chain couples TRBV2 to TRBJ1-3; D is undetermined. There are 13 residues in the CDR3. V shed 4 bases and J shed 2 bases, with 6 bases lying between them. Germline values: CDR1 SNHLY, CDR2 FYNNEI. The CDR3 DNA follows: TGTGCCAGCAGTGTTTTGCCTGGAAACACCATATATTTT. Amino acids: CASSVLPGNTIYF. Full variable domain (remainder filled in from reference TRBV2 and TRBJ1-3): EPEVTQTPSHQVTQMGQEVILRCVPISNHLYFYWYRQILGQKVEFLVSFYNNEISEKSEIFDDQFSVERPDGSNFTLKIRSTKLEDSAMYFCASSVLPGNTIYFGEGSWLTVV.

The chain couples TRBV5-1 to TRBJ2-5; D ambiguous. This CDR3 has 13 residues. Trimming left V 7 bases short and J 5 bases short, with 15 bases between. Germline V CDR1 and CDR2: SGHRS, YFSETQ. As DNA, the CDR3 is TGCGCCAGCCTTAAACAGCTTCGGGAGACCCAGTACTTC. Translating gives CASLKQLRETQYF.

The gene calls are TRBV28 and TRBJ1-2, with TRBD1 matching over 8 bases. With 6 bases clipped from V and 5 bases from J, the junction kept 11 bases outside the gene matches. Germline V gene sequence: CDR1 MDHEN, CDR2 SYDVKM. The CDR3 length is 15 residues. CDR3 coding DNA: TGTGCCAGCAGCCCCAAGGACAGGGAGGGATATGGCTACACCTTC. Its translation is CASSPKDREGYGYTF.

V usage is TRBV5-4 and J usage is TRBJ1-5; D remains unclear. Trimming pared 2 bases from V and 1 base from J, leaving 7 bases between. Germline-derived CDR1 and CDR2 are SGHNT and YYREEE (reference sequence). The CDR3 loop spans 14 amino acids. The CDR3 coding sequence is TGTGCCAGCAGCTTAGGTATAAGCAATCAGCCCCAGCATTTT. This encodes CASSLGISNQPQHF.

V gene TRBV6-5 combines with J gene TRBJ1-3; D call uncertain. The CDR3 extends over 16 amino acids. The ends were cut back, 3 bases at V and 0 bases at J, with 12 bases in the middle. From germline, CDR1 is MNHEY and CDR2 SVGAGI. Here the CDR3 reads CASSYSLGNSGNTIYF. The CDR3 DNA follows: TGTGCCAGCAGTTATTCCCTAGGTAACTCTGGAAACACCATATATTTT.

The CDR3 protein is CASSPLSVWDGYTF. The CDR3 bases are TGTGCCAGCAGTCCTCTCAGCGTCTGGGATGGCTACACCTTC. The rearrangement joins TRBV27 to TRBJ1-2, with no clear D. CDR1 is MNHEY, CDR2 SMNVEV, per germline (reference sequence). CDR3 size: 14 residues. Between the trimmed V and J ends, which lost 5 bases and 6 bases, there was a span of 16 bases.

This clone was counted ten times or more. The V and J genes are TRBV10-3 and TRBJ2-1; 8 nucleotides align to TRBD2. This CDR3 region has 17 residues. Looked up from germline, CDR1 is ENHRY and CDR2 is SYGVKD. With 3 bases clipped from V and 0 bases from J, the junction kept 7 bases outside the gene matches. CDR3 in DNA: TGTGCCATCAGTGACCTAAGACTAGCGAGCTCCTACAATGAGCAGTTCTTC. Amino acid sequence: CAISDLRLASSYNEQFF.

The chain recombines TRBV28 with TRBJ2-6, with 8 bases matching TRBD1. CDR3 length: 19 amino acids. Germline assignment: CDR1 MDHEN and CDR2 SYDVKM. Trimming removed 5 bases from V and 0 bases from J; junction bases left unmatched: 12. This chain's CDR3 is CASSPPLTGVGSGANVLTF. The CDR3 DNA reads TGTGCCAGCAGTCCGCCCCTGACAGGGGTCGGCTCTGGGGCCAACGTCCTGACTTTC.

This clone was seen once. This chain uses TRBV28 with TRBJ2-2, with a possible D match to TRBD1 (6 bases). CDR1 is MDHEN and CDR2 is SYDVKM in the germline V gene. Trimming left V 8 bases short and J 9 bases short, with 22 bases between. This CDR3 is 15 amino acids long. The CDR3 nucleotides read TGTGCCAGCCTCCCGACCGGGACAACCCCTTGGGAGCTGTTTTTT. This encodes CASLPTGTTPWELFF.

This chain joins TRBV18 and TRBJ2-2; possibly TRBD1 for D (6 bases). CDR1 KGHSH and CDR2 LQKENI come from the germline V gene. The V and J ends lost 2 bases and 3 bases respectively, with 13 bases between them. The CDR3 spans 16 residues. This chain's CDR3 is CASSPSTDSYTGELFF. The CDR3 nucleotides read TGTGCCAGCTCACCATCAACGGACAGCTACACCGGGGAGCTGTTTTTT. Drawing the rest from reference TRBV18 and TRBJ2-2, the complete variable domain is NAGVMQNPRHLVRRRGQEARLRCSPMKGHSHVYWYRQLPEEGLKFMVYLQKENIIDESGMPKERFSAEFPKEGPSILRIQQVVRGDSAAYFCASSPSTDSYTGELFFGEGSRLTVL.

The chain uses TRBV28 and TRBJ2-7; 8 bases are a match to TRBD1. The length of the CDR3 is 14 residues. CDR1 and CDR2 (germline): MDHEN, SYDVKM. The junction had 8 bases not matched to a gene; V was cut back by 6 bases and J by 4 bases. CDR3 in amino acids: CASRAGTGLYEQYF. For the CDR3, the DNA is TGTGCCAGCAGGGCCGGGACAGGATTGTACGAGCAGTACTTC. Based on the CDR3 plus reference TRBV28 and TRBJ2-7, the full variable domain is DVKVTQSSRYLVKRTGEKVFLECVQDMDHENMFWYRQDPGLGLRLIYFSYDVKMKEKGDIPEGYSVSREKKERFSLILESASTNQTSMYLCASRAGTGLYEQYFGPGTRLTVT.